This TCR beta chain was retrieved from a study of T cells in tuberculosis. Study summary: Sequenced TCRs come from CD1B-GMM tetramer-binding T cells.

This clone was recorded a few times. There are 13 residues in the CDR3. The germline V and J ends were trimmed by 4 bases and 4 bases, with 10 bases remaining between them. The germline V gene has CDR1 MGHDK and CDR2 SYGVNS. After thawing and overnight rest, PBMC were stained with GMM-loaded CD1B tetramer, viability dye and anti-CD3 for sorting. C32 glucose monomycolate from Rhodococcus equi was loaded onto the CD1B tetramers. Produced via immunoSEQ multiplex PCR; TCRdb's table is partial and in-frame only. Seen here are approximately 57,000 clones, 88% observed once, and the top ten hold around a fifth.

This clonotype originated in an adult woman with latent tuberculosis. The chain links TRBV25-1 to TRBJ1-1, with a tentative D call TRBD1 (6 bases). The sequencing sample was made of CD1b-GMM tetramer-negative cells sorted from PBMCs. DNA of the CDR3: TGTGCCAGCAGTGCTACAGGGTTCACTGAAGCTTTCTTT. It translates to CASSATGFTEAFF.